The source of this T cell receptor (beta chain) is a study of human T cells and chemical hapten exposure. Study-wide context: Once 0.01% DPC had been applied to the upper back by patch test, readings were taken at 6 days.

The study's library attached unique molecular identifiers to single cDNA molecules. TCRdb reprocessed the RACE reads via MiXCR and lists one record per CDR3 protein. The sample has 75,000 to 100,000 distinct CDR3 sequences, over 9.5% seen once. Study outcomes and limitations: It was expanded TCRs that formed significantly more large CDR3 similarity clusters than controls did.

The time point: patch test 1, 2 weeks after DPC sensitization. Stated treatment: therapeutic diphenylcyclopropenone sensitization with weekly scalp DPC. Extraction of total RNA was performed on unfractionated whole blood. This clonotype showed up just a few times. The antigen is undetermined. The germline V gene encodes CDR1 SQVTM and CDR2 ANQGSEA. The CDR3 runs 16 residues. Trimming at V came to 5 bases and at J to 5 bases, leaving 16 bases not matched to a gene. The sample here was whole blood, taken in connection with sensitization to the hapten diphenylcyclopropenone (DPC). The V call is TRBV29-1, the J call TRBJ2-7; 9 nucleotides match TRBD1. The sequence came from an older woman with alopecia areata. Some clones in this sample may be carry-over from other donors' samples. For the CDR3, the DNA is TGCAGCGTTAGCCCGGGACAGGGAGAGCGGCTGCACGAGCAGTACTTC. It encodes CSVSPGQGERLHEQYF.